Shown below are 26 T cell receptor beta chains from a single sample sequenced in a study of T cell responses to AZD1222 COVID-19 vaccine. Some clones are missing from TCRdb's copy, which holds only in-frame ones; the method was immunoSEQ multiplex PCR. Here the sample spans more than 85,000 clones, around 90% being singletons. The sequencing used peripheral blood, collected 28 days after the second AZD1222 dose. Receptor source: an adult who received the AZD1222 COVID-19 vaccine.

This chain links TRBV21-1 with TRBJ1-1; the D segment call TRBD1 is taken from the table without a DNA check. TRBV21-1 is termed a pseudogene. The CDR3 runs to 17 residues. The CDR3 DNA reads as TGTGCCAGCAGCAAAAGTCGACAGGGCCGCTTGAACACTGAAGCTTTCTTT. Its protein is CASSKSRQGRLNTEAFF.

This chain uses TRBV27 with TRBJ2-5, with 9 bases fitting TRBD2. V dropped 5 bases and J dropped 4; count of bases not matched to a gene: 8. The length of the CDR3 is 15 residues. CDR1 and CDR2 (germline): MNHEY, SMNVEV (reference sequence). In nucleotides, the CDR3 is TGTGCCAGCAGTGTTAGCGGGAGTTGGGGAGAGACCCAGTACTTC. Translation: CASSVSGSWGETQYF.

The chain has TRBV6-5 and TRBJ2-7; 7 nucleotides match TRBD1. The CDR3 is 15 residues long. Germline-derived CDR1 and CDR2 are MNHEY and SVGAGI. J lost 4 bases, V lost 6 bases, and 12 bases had no gene match. The CDR3, as DNA: TGTGCCAGCAGAGAGGAATTGGACAGGACTTACGAGCAGTACTTC. Protein: CASREELDRTYEQYF.

This chain connects TRBV5-1 to TRBJ1-3; TRBD1 agrees at 8 bases. Germline CDR1 and CDR2: SGHRS and YFSETQ. V trimming: 5 bases; J trimming: 2 bases; junction bases outside the gene matches: 6. This CDR3 contains 15 residues. The CDR3 DNA follows: TGCGCCAGCAGTTCCGGACAGGGCACTGGAAACACCATATATTTT. Translated, it gives CASSSGQGTGNTIYF.

The V and J genes are TRBV5-1 and TRBJ2-5; D not resolved. V gave up 2 bases and J gave up 5 bases, with 16 bases separating them. From germline, CDR1 is SGHRS and CDR2 YFSETQ. The CDR3 has 15 residues. The CDR3 DNA sequence: TGCGCCAGCAGCTTTGGTGTCATCACGGATGAGACCCAGTACTTC. Its protein product is CASSFGVITDETQYF.

The CDR3 DNA follows: TGTGCCAGCAGCCAAGATCCCGGGGTAACAGATACGCAGTATTTT. Encoded protein: CASSQDPGVTDTQYF. This chain connects TRBV3-1 (or the pseudogene TRBV3-2) to TRBJ2-3; D perhaps matches TRBD2 (5 bases). The V gene lost 0 bases and the J gene lost 3 bases, with 10 bases spanning the gap. Germline lookup yields CDR1 LGHDT and CDR2 YNNKEL (reference sequence). The CDR3 length is 15 residues.

CDR3: CASSLVGGSEKLFF. The CDR3 bases are TGCGCCAGCAGCTTGGTGGGGGGAAGCGAAAAACTGTTTTTT. The chain couples TRBV5-1 to TRBJ1-4; possibly TRBD1 for D (5 bases). The CDR3 is made up of 14 amino acids. The germline V gene has CDR1 SGHRS and CDR2 YFSETQ. The ends were cut back, 0 bases at V and 8 bases at J, with 11 bases in the middle.

The chain combines TRBV7-6 with TRBJ2-3; 7 bases match TRBD1. Germline trimming cut 3 bases from V and 4 bases from J; bases unmatched to any gene: 7. The CDR3 consists of 15 residues. The V gene's germline CDR1 is SGHVS and CDR2 FNYEAQ. CDR3 sequence: CASSFRDSGADTQYF. The CDR3 bases are TGTGCCAGCAGCTTCCGGGACAGTGGGGCAGATACGCAGTATTTT.

In this sample, this clone turned up once. J is TRBJ2-7 and V is TRBV11-2; D is undetermined. Germline CDR1 is SGHAT and CDR2 is FQNNGV. The length of the CDR3 is 13 residues. The V end lost 2 bases, the J end lost 0 bases, and 5 bases lay between the germline ends. CDR3 protein: CASSLPGSYEQYF. DNA of the CDR3: TGTGCCAGCAGCTTACCCGGCTCCTACGAGCAGTACTTC.

Here the CDR3 DNA reads TGTGCCTGGAGGACAGCGGCAGACTCCGGCTACACCTTC. Its translation is CAWRTAADSGYTF. The chain uses TRBV30 and TRBJ1-2, with D perhaps TRBD1 (5 bases). V lost 3 bases and J 8 bases, leaving 16 bases between the germline ends. The germline V gene has CDR1 GTSNPN and CDR2 SVGIG (reference sequence). The CDR3 runs 13 residues.

This clone was detected many times. The rearrangement uses TRBV6-4 and TRBJ2-1; 8 nucleotides agree with TRBD2. Germline CDR1 reads MRHNA; CDR2 reads SNTAGT. This CDR3 has 15 residues. The trim removed 3 bases at V and 5 bases at J, leaving 6 bases unmatched. CDR3 in amino acids: CASSEGLAGHNEQFF. CDR3 nucleotide sequence: TGTGCCAGCAGTGAGGGGCTAGCGGGCCACAATGAGCAGTTCTTC.

The rearrangement joins TRBV28 to TRBJ1-2; D not resolved. The V gene's germline CDR1 is MDHEN and CDR2 SYDVKM. V lost 6 bases, J lost 6 bases, and 14 bases lay in between. The CDR3 has 13 residues. CDR3 coding DNA: TGTGCCAGCAGCAAGGGCCAGTTTCATGGCTACACCTTC. Translated, it gives CASSKGQFHGYTF.

The CDR3 DNA follows: TGCGCCAGCAGCTCTTATAACTATGGCTACACCTTC. Translated, it gives CASSSYNYGYTF. The V and J genes are TRBV5-1 and TRBJ1-2; D is undetermined. There are 12 residues in the CDR3. Germline V gene data show CDR1 as SGHRS and CDR2 as YFSETQ. The ends were cut back, 3 bases at V and 1 base at J, with 4 bases in the middle. The full variable domain, in which reference TRBV5-1 and TRBJ1-2 provide the parts outside the CDR3, is KAGVTQTPRYLIKTRGQQVTLSCSPISGHRSVSWYQQTPGQGLQFLFEYFSETQRNKGNFPGRFSGRQFSNSRSEMNVSTLELGDSALYLCASSSYNYGYTFGSGTRLTVV.

The V and J genes are TRBV28 and TRBJ1-5, with D possibly being TRBD1 (5 bases). CDR3 length: 13 residues. Germline assignment: CDR1 MDHEN and CDR2 SYDVKM. V was pared by 8 bases and J by 5 bases, with 13 bases between. CDR3 in DNA: TGTGCCAGCTCGATAGAGGGGCATCAGCCCCAGCATTTT. Amino acid sequence: CASSIEGHQPQHF.

The rearrangement uses TRBV5-6 and TRBJ1-3; D may be TRBD1 (5 bases). This CDR3 comprises 14 residues. V was pared by 2 bases and J by 1 base, with 7 bases between. Germline assignment: CDR1 SGHDT and CDR2 YYEEEE. This CDR3 reads CASSFGGSGNTIYF. As DNA, the CDR3 is TGTGCCAGCAGCTTCGGGGGGTCTGGAAACACCATATATTTT.

The chain recombines TRBV6-6 with TRBJ1-2; the match to TRBD1 covers 8 bases. The V gene end was trimmed by 4 bases and the J gene end by 7 bases; junction bases not matched to a gene: 8. CDR1 and CDR2 (germline): MNHNY, SVGAGI (reference sequence). This CDR3 spans 14 amino acids. The CDR3 sequence: CASSSGQGLGGYTF. The DNA of the CDR3 is TGTGCCAGCAGTTCAGGACAGGGTTTGGGTGGCTACACCTTC.

The V and J genes are TRBV19 and TRBJ1-2; 7 bases align to TRBD1. Germline lookup yields CDR1 LNHDA and CDR2 SQIVND (reference sequence). V lost 4 bases to trimming and J lost 4 bases; unmatched junction nucleotides: 9. The CDR3 has 15 amino acids. The CDR3 sequence is CASSTSGTAGYGYTF. The CDR3 DNA reads as TGTGCCAGTAGTACCTCCGGGACAGCTGGCTATGGCTACACCTTC.

This clone was counted a single time. The chain uses TRBV6-5 and TRBJ2-3; tentatively, D is TRBD2 (6 bases). Germline loops: CDR1 MNHEY, CDR2 SVGAGI. The V end was cut by 2 bases, the J end by 2 bases, with 14 bases between. The CDR3 loop spans 16 amino acids. CDR3 DNA sequence: TGTGCCAGCAGTTACAACGAGCGGGCCCTCACAGATACGCAGTATTTT. Its translation is CASSYNERALTDTQYF.

Written as DNA, the CDR3 is TGTGCCAGCGGGCCCGGGAGTCAGGAAAAACTGTTTTTT. This encodes CASGPGSQEKLFF. V usage is TRBV9 and J usage is TRBJ1-4; D not certain. This CDR3 contains 13 residues. Germline lookup yields CDR1 SGDLS and CDR2 YYNGEE. V dropped 7 bases and J dropped 8 bases, with 15 bases sitting between them.

This clone has a single count. This chain joins TRBV28 and TRBJ2-5, with D perhaps matching TRBD2 (6 bases). Trimming took off 2 bases at V and 5 bases at J, with 18 bases between the two ends. Germline CDR1 reads MDHEN; CDR2 reads SYDVKM. This CDR3 has 16 amino acids. CDR3 in DNA: TGTGCCAGCAGTTTAGGGGGAGGATTCCGGTCGGAGACCCAGTACTTC. As protein: CASSLGGGFRSETQYF.

The chain has TRBV11-3 and TRBJ1-1; TRBD1 might be the D (5 bases). With 3 bases removed from V and 3 bases from J, the gap between germline ends came to 14 bases. The CDR3 spans 15 residues. Germline assignment: CDR1 SGHNT and CDR2 YENEEA. This CDR3 is CASSFRGVRDTEAFF. The CDR3 nucleotides are TGTGCCAGCAGCTTTCGGGGGGTAAGGGACACTGAAGCTTTCTTT.

DNA of the CDR3: TGTGCCAGCAGCTTAGGACAGGGGGCCTACGAGCAGTACTTC. Translating it yields CASSLGQGAYEQYF. This chain uses TRBV7-9 with TRBJ2-7; 9 bases line up with TRBD1. The germline V gene has CDR1 SEHNR and CDR2 FQNEAQ (reference sequence). The CDR3 loop spans 14 amino acids. After removal of 1 base from V and 2 bases from J, the junction contained 0 bases not matched to a gene.

This clone was counted a single time. The V and J genes are TRBV4-2 and TRBJ1-6; TRBD1 might be the D (5 bases). Germline V gene lookup returns CDR1 LGHNA and CDR2 YNFKEQ. Trimming shortened V by 10 bases and J by 10 bases, and 17 bases separated the two germline ends. The CDR3 totals 13 residues. CDR3 DNA sequence: TGTGCCACCCCAGGGAGGGTGGGATCACCCCTCCACTTT. Translation gives CATPGRVGSPLHF.

This rearrangement joins TRBV6-6 to TRBJ1-5, with 11 nucleotides matching TRBD1. The CDR3 length is 16 residues. V lost 5 bases to trimming and J lost 4 bases; unmatched junction nucleotides: 7. The germline V gene encodes CDR1 MNHNY and CDR2 SVGAGI (reference sequence). The CDR3 is CASSIAGTGGNQPQHF. CDR3 coding DNA: TGTGCCAGCAGTATAGCAGGGACAGGGGGTAATCAGCCCCAGCATTTT.

The chain has TRBV28 and TRBJ2-1, with D possibly TRBD2 on 5 matching bases. The germline V gene has CDR1 MDHEN and CDR2 SYDVKM. The CDR3 covers 12 residues. The ends were cut back, 11 bases at V and 7 bases at J, with 15 bases in the middle. CDR3 nucleotides: TGTGCCGCCACGGGATGGAGGAATGAGCAGTTCTTC. This sequence encodes CAATGWRNEQFF.

The chain joins TRBV5-1 to TRBJ2-1, with TRBD1 matching 7 bases. The ends lost 4 bases at V and 6 bases at J; junction bases unmatched: 7. Germline V CDR1 and CDR2: SGHRS, YFSETQ. The CDR3 contains 14 residues. The CDR3 is CASSGGQRPNEQFF. The CDR3 bases are TGCGCCAGCAGCGGGGGACAGAGACCCAATGAGCAGTTCTTC. The full variable domain, with the rest looked up from reference TRBV5-1 and TRBJ2-1, is KAGVTQTPRYLIKTRGQQVTLSCSPISGHRSVSWYQQTPGQGLQFLFEYFSETQRNKGNFPGRFSGRQFSNSRSEMNVSTLELGDSALYLCASSGGQRPNEQFFGPGTRLTVL.